This T cell receptor beta chain comes out of a study of OX40 agonist ivuxolimab in advanced cancers. Whole-study context: Dosing consisted of intravenous ivuxolimab at 0.01 to 10 mg/kg every 2 weeks. Study results and caveats: Compared with CD4+, CD8+ T cells on average had more expanded clones.

Patients were ruled out by autoimmune disease history or systemic immunosuppression. The assay was immunoSEQ multiplex PCR, and TCRdb's table has in-frame clones only and misses some. The table includes some 35,000 clones, around three quarters detected once. The V gene's germline CDR1 is GTSNPN and CDR2 SVGIG (reference sequence). Deletions cut 1 base from V and 3 bases from J, with 18 bases between. CDR3 size: 16 residues. Notes on this clone: Its antigen is still unknown.

Sequences were derived from CD4+ or CD8+ T cells sorted from blood, sampled in a trial of the OX40 agonist ivuxolimab. The chain combines TRBV30 with TRBJ1-2; D remains ambiguous. The receptor's source is an adult with an advanced solid tumor such as melanoma, head and neck, liver or kidney cancer. CDR3 DNA: TGTGCCTGGAGTGGGCCAGAAAGGGTACTCGACTATGGCTACACCTTC. Translating it yields CAWSGPERVLDYGYTF.